This paragraph reports one T cell receptor beta chain. The V gene's germline CDR1 is SGHTA and CDR2 FQGNSA. Trimming removed 4 bases from V and 7 bases from J; junction bases left unmatched: 9. The CDR3 sequence is 15 residues long. This table comes from immunoSEQ multiplex PCR, and its TCRdb copy is limited to in-frame clones, with some not included. Found here are around 260,000 clones, approximately 89% of them singletons; the top ten hold approximately 2.1%. The data are from a study of blood T cell repertoires in COVID-19. Background on the study: T cells, B-cell-depleted T cells, or PBMCs supplied cDNA or gDNA.

Enrollment of patients from Seattle took place during active infection, with longitudinal follow-up. This TCR was recovered from a woman between 25 and 40 years old with COVID-19, enrolled during active disease. J is TRBJ1-4 and V is TRBV7-2, with 7 bases matching TRBD1. Input material: peripheral blood. The CDR3 reads CASSSRQGEGEKLFF. Written as DNA, the CDR3 is TGTGCCAGCAGCTCCAGACAGGGTGAGGGTGAAAAACTGTTTTTT.